This TCR beta chain was recovered during a study of beta chain features in type 1 diabetes. Expressed TCRB transcripts were sequenced after all isolated RNA was converted to cDNA. Method: immunoSEQ multiplex PCR; TCRdb's copy keeps in-frame clones and lacks some. The table has about 120,000 clones, 15% to 20% seen once. Isolation of CD4+ naive, central memory, regulatory and stem cell-like memory cells was achieved by sorting via CD45RO/CCR7/CD25/CD127/CD95/CD27. Study results and caveats: Small HLA sub-analyses could not settle whether HLA shapes TCRB rearrangement. Moderate yet significant TCRB CDR3 shortening was seen in Type 1 diabetes patients in all four CD4+ subsets. Compared with healthy donors, patients appeared to share more similar naive, central memory and regulatory TCRB repertoires. Possible PCR preference for shorter templates applied equally to patients and controls.

The germline gives CDR1 MDHEN, CDR2 SYDVKM. The CDR3 loop spans 14 amino acids. V shed 7 bases and J 3 bases; nucleotides not matched to a gene: 7. In the case of this clone: Its target is unknown.

The material sequenced was central memory CD4+ T cells from blood. This TCR came from a man aged 18 to 30 with type 1 diabetes. The chain couples TRBV28 to TRBJ1-1, with 8 positions matching TRBD1. The CDR3 reads CASTGGTWDTEAFF. CDR3 DNA: TGTGCCAGCACAGGGGGCACGTGGGACACTGAAGCTTTCTTT.